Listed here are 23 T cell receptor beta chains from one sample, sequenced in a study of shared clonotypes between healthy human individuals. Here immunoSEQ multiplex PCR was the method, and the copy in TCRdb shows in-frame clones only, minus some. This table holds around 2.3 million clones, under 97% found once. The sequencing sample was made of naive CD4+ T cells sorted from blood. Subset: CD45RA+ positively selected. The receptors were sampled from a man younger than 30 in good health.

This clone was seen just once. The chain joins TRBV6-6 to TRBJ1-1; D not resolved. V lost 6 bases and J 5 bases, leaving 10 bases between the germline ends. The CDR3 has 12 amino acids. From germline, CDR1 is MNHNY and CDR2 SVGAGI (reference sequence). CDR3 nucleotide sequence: TGTGCCAGCAGGCCGCGAGGGACTGAAGCTTTCTTT. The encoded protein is CASRPRGTEAFF.

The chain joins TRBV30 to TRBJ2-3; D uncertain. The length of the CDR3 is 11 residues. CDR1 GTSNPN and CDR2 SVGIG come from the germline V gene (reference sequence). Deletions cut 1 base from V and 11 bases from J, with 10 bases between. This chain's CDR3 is CAWSDPREQYF. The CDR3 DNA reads TGTGCCTGGAGTGACCCCCGAGAGCAGTATTTT.

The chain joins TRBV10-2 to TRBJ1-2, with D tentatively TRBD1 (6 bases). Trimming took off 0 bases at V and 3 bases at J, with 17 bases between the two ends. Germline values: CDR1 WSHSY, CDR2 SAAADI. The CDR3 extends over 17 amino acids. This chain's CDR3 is CASSESRGRFSDYGYTF. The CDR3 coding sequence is TGCGCCAGCAGTGAGTCCCGGGGGCGTTTCTCAGACTATGGCTACACCTTC.

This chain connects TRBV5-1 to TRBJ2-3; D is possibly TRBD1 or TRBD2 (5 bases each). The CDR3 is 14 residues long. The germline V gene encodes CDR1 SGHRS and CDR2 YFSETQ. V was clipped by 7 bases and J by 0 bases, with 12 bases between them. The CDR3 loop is CASRRDPSTDTQYF. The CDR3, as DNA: TGCGCCAGCCGCCGGGACCCTAGCACAGATACGCAGTATTTT.

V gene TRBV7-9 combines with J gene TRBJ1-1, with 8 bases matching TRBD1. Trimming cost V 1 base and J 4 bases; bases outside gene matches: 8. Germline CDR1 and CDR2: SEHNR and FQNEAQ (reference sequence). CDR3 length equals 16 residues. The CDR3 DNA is TGTGCCAGCAGCTTAGTGGCAGGGGGCGGTGGCACTGAAGCTTTCTTT. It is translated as CASSLVAGGGGTEAFF. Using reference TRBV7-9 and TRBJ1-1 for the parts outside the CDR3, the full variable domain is DTGVSQNPRHKITKRGQNVTFRCDPISEHNRLYWYRQTLGQGPEFLTYFQNEAQLEKSRLLSDRFSAERPKGSFSTLEIQRTEQGDSAMYLCASSLVAGGGGTEAFFGQGTRLTVV.

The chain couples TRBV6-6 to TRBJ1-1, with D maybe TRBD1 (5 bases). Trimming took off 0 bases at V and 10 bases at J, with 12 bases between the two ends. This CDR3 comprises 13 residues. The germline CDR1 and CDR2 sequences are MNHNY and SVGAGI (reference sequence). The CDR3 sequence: CASSYSRDYPAFF. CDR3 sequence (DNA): TGTGCCAGCAGTTACTCCAGGGATTATCCAGCTTTCTTT.

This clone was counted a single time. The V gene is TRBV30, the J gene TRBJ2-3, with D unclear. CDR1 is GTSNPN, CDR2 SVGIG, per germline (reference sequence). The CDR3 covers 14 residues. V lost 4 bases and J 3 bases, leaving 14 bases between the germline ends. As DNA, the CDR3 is TGTGCCTGGACTCGCCGGCAGATGACAGATACGCAGTATTTT. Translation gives CAWTRRQMTDTQYF.

CDR3 sequence reads: CASSLDRVGAPNTGELFF. The CDR3 DNA sequence: TGTGCCAGCAGCTTAGATCGCGTCGGGGCGCCGAACACCGGGGAGCTGTTTTTT. The V and J genes are TRBV11-3 and TRBJ2-2; tentatively, D is TRBD1 or TRBD2 (5 bases each). Germline CDR1 and CDR2: SGHNT and YENEEA. There are 18 residues in the CDR3. V lost 0 bases and J lost 0, with 14 bases in between.

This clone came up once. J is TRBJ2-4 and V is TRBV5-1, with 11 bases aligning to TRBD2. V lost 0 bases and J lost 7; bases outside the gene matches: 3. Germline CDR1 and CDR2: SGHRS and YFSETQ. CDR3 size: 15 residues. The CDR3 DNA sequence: TGCGCCAGCAGCTTGGATCGGACTAGCGGGAACATTCAGTACTTC. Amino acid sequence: CASSLDRTSGNIQYF.

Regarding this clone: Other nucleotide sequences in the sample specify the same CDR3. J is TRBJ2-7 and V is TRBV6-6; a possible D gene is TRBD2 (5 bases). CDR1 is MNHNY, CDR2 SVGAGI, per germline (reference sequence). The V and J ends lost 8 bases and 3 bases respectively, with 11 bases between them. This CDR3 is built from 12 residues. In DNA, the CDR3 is TGTGCCAGCTCCCCTCGGGGCTACGAGCAGTACTTC. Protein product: CASSPRGYEQYF.

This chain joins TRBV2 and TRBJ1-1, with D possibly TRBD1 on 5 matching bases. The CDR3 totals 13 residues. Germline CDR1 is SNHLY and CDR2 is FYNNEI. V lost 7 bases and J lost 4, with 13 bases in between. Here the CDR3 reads CASTFEGSTEAFF. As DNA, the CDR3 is TGTGCCAGCACATTCGAGGGGAGCACTGAAGCTTTCTTT.

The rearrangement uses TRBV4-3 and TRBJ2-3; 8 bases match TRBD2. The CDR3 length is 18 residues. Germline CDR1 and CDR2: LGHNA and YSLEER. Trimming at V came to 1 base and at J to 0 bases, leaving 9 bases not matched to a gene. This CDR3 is CASSQGALLAASTDTQYF. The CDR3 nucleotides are TGCGCCAGCAGCCAAGGTGCCTTACTAGCGGCTAGCACAGATACGCAGTATTTT.

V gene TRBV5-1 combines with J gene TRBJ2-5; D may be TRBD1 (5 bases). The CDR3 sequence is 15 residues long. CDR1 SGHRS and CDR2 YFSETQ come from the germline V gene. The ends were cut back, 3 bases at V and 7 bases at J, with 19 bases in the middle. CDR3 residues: CASSSLLGQSGTQYF. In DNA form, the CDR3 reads TGCGCCAGCAGCTCCCTCCTAGGACAATCGGGGACCCAGTACTTC.

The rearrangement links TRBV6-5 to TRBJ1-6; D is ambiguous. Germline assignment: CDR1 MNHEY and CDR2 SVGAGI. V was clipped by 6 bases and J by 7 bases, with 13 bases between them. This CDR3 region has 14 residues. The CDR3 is CASRPRGGNSPLHF. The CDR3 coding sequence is TGTGCCAGCAGGCCTCGCGGCGGAAATTCACCCCTCCACTTT.

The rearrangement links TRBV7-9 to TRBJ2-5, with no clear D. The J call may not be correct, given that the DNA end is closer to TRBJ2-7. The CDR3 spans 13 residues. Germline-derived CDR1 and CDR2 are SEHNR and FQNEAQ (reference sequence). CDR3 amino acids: CASSRQLTDEQYF. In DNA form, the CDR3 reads TGTGCCAGCAGCCGGCAACTCACGGACGAGCAGTACTTC.

The DNA of the CDR3 is TGTGCCAGCAGAGGTTGGCAGAAAGAGACCCAGTACTTC. Translating it yields CASRGWQKETQYF. This chain uses TRBV6-1 with TRBJ2-5; no clear D gene. From germline, CDR1 is MNHNS and CDR2 SASEGT. The CDR3 is 13 amino acids. Trimming pared 6 bases from V and 3 bases from J, leaving 11 bases between.

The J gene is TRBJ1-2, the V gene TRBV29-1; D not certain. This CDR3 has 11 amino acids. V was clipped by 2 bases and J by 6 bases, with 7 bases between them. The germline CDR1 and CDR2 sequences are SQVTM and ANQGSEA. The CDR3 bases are TGCAGCGTTGAAACCGGGGATGGCTACACCTTC. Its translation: CSVETGDGYTF.

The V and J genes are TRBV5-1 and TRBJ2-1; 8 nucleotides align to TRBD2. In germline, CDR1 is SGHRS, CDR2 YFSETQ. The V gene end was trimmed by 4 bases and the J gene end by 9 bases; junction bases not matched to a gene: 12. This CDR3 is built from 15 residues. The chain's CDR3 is CASSPTSGLGGEQFF. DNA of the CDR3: TGCGCCAGCAGCCCGACCTCGGGACTAGGGGGTGAGCAGTTCTTC.

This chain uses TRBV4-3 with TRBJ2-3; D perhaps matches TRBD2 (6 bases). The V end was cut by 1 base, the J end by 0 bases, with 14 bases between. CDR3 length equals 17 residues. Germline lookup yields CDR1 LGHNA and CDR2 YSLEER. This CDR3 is CASSQASPGASTDTQYF. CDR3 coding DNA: TGCGCCAGCAGCCAAGCATCACCGGGAGCTAGCACAGATACGCAGTATTTT.

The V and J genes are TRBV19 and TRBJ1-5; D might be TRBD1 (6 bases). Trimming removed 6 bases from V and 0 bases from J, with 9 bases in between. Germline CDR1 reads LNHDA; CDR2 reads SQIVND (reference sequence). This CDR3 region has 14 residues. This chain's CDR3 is CASRQGHSNQPQHF. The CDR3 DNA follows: TGTGCCAGTAGGCAGGGGCATAGCAATCAGCCCCAGCATTTT.

The CDR3 DNA is TGCGCCAGCACGGACGGAACTAACTATGGCTACACCTTC. This translates into CASTDGTNYGYTF. The chain is built from TRBV5-1 and TRBJ1-2; the D is unclear. Germline assignment: CDR1 SGHRS and CDR2 YFSETQ. The V end was cut by 6 bases, the J end by 0 bases, with 9 bases between. The length of the CDR3 is 13 residues.

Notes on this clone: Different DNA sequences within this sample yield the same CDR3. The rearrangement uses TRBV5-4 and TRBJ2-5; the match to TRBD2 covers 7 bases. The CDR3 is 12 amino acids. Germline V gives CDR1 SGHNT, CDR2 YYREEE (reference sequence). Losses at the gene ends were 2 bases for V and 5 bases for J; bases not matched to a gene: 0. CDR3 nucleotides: TGTGCCAGCAGCTTAGCGGGGGAGACCCAGTACTTC. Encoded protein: CASSLAGETQYF.

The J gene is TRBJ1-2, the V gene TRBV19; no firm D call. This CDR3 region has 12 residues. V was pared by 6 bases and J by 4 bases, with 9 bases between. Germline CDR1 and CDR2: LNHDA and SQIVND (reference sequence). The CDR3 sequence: CASRRAGYGYTF. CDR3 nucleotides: TGTGCCAGTAGGAGGGCCGGCTATGGCTACACCTTC.